This passage covers 27 T cell receptor beta chains from one sample sequenced in a study of cytomegalovirus exposure and HLA in healthy donors. Researchers ran the PCR with 60 Vbeta and 13 Jbeta primers. Produced via immunoSEQ multiplex PCR; TCRdb's table is partial and in-frame only. The table lists over 150,000 clones, approximately 80% of them singletons. The material sequenced was PBMCs. These receptors came from a man aged 25-45 years in good health and CMV-seropositive.

This clone has just one count. This chain joins TRBV11-3 and TRBJ1-2; no clear D gene. This CDR3 spans 14 amino acids. Trimming stripped 4 bases from V and 0 bases from J, with 9 bases between. Germline V gene lookup returns CDR1 SGHNT and CDR2 YENEEA. DNA for the CDR3: TGTGCCAGCAGCTCGGGGAGAGCTAACTATGGCTACACCTTC. It specifies CASSSGRANYGYTF.

The CDR3 DNA sequence: TGTGCCAGCAGCTTACGCGGACTAGCGGGAGCTTCAGATACGCAGTATTTT. Its translation: CASSLRGLAGASDTQYF. The chain recombines TRBV11-2 with TRBJ2-3; 13 positions agree with TRBD2. Germline lookup yields CDR1 SGHAT and CDR2 FQNNGV. CDR3 length equals 17 residues. J was trimmed by 4 bases and V by 2 bases; bases with no gene match: 6.

This rearrangement joins TRBV18 to TRBJ1-2, with 12 bases lining up with TRBD1. V dropped 2 bases and J dropped 1; count of bases not matched to a gene: 5. Germline V gives CDR1 KGHSH, CDR2 LQKENI. The CDR3 length is 17 residues. Here the CDR3 DNA reads TGTGCCAGCTCACCAGGGACAGGGGGCGCGGGTAACTATGGCTACACCTTC. It is translated as CASSPGTGGAGNYGYTF.

The V call is TRBV11-2, the J call TRBJ1-2; a possible D gene is TRBD1 (5 bases). The CDR3 is 14 residues long. Trimming took off 0 bases at V and 2 bases at J, with 7 bases between the two ends. CDR1 is SGHAT and CDR2 is FQNNGV in the germline V gene. DNA for the CDR3: TGTGCCAGCAGCTTAGAGCCAGGGAACTATGGCTACACCTTC. Translation gives CASSLEPGNYGYTF.

This rearrangement joins TRBV11-3 to TRBJ2-7; TRBD1 matches at 8 bases. Germline loops: CDR1 SGHNT, CDR2 YENEEA. Trimming at V came to 7 bases and at J to 5 bases, leaving 10 bases not matched to a gene. The CDR3 has 14 residues. CDR3 sequence (DNA): TGTGCCAGCACCCCGACGGCAGGGGGCGACGAGCAGTACTTC. Translating it yields CASTPTAGGDEQYF.

This clone came up a few times. The V call is TRBV2, the J call TRBJ2-5, with 7 bases identical to TRBD1. The DNA end favors TRBJ2-7, so the J call may be wrong. Germline V gives CDR1 SNHLY, CDR2 FYNNEI. There are 16 residues in the CDR3. The CDR3 loop reads CASSTTGASSSYEQYF. CDR3 nucleotide sequence: TGTGCCAGCAGTACAACAGGGGCCTCTAGCTCCTACGAGCAGTACTTC.

The chain employs TRBV19 and TRBJ2-7; D perhaps matches TRBD1 (5 bases). The CDR3 spans 13 residues. V was shortened by 6 bases and J by 6 bases, with 15 bases between the two germline ends. Germline V gene lookup returns CDR1 LNHDA and CDR2 SQIVND (reference sequence). The CDR3 spells CASRERGAGEQYF. CDR3 coding DNA: TGTGCCAGTAGGGAAAGGGGTGCAGGCGAGCAGTACTTC. Full variable domain (remainder filled in from reference TRBV19 and TRBJ2-7): DGGITQSPKYLFRKEGQNVTLSCEQNLNHDAMYWYRQDPGQGLRLIYYSQIVNDFQKGDIAEGYSVSREKKESFPLTVTSAQKNPTAFYLCASRERGAGEQYFGPGTRLTVT.

The CDR3 DNA is TGTGCCACCAGCAGAGATCGGAGCGGGGGCCGACTAAGCACAGATACGCAGTATTTT. Translation gives CATSRDRSGGRLSTDTQYF. The chain joins TRBV15 to TRBJ2-3, with TRBD2 matching 8 bases. The V and J ends lost 0 bases and 0 bases, in that order; junction bases with no gene match: 11. The CDR3 covers 19 residues. Germline CDR1 and CDR2: LNHNV and YYDKDF (reference sequence).

The V and J genes are TRBV7-9 and TRBJ2-5, with D perhaps TRBD2 (7 bases). CDR1 and CDR2 from the germline V gene are SEHNR and FQNEAQ (reference sequence). The CDR3 is 16 residues long. With 2 bases removed from V and 5 bases from J, the gap between germline ends came to 18 bases. CDR3 residues: CASSLTGGQLGETQYF. The CDR3 nucleotides are TGTGCCAGCAGCTTAACGGGGGGCCAACTAGGGGAGACCCAGTACTTC.

The V and J genes are TRBV4-1 and TRBJ1-6, with 10 bases matching TRBD1. CDR1 is MGHRA, CDR2 YSYEKL, per germline. CDR3 length: 18 residues. J lost 14 bases, V lost 2 bases, and 18 bases had no gene match. Here the CDR3 reads CASSQTPPDRGPGMALHF. The CDR3 region has the DNA TGCGCCAGCAGCCAAACCCCACCAGACAGGGGGCCAGGGATGGCCCTCCACTTT.

V usage is TRBV18 and J usage is TRBJ1-1; 7 bases agree with TRBD1. Per the germline V gene, CDR1 is KGHSH and CDR2 is LQKENI. V gave up 4 bases and J gave up 1 base; unmatched junction bases: 3. This CDR3 comprises 14 residues. The CDR3 loop reads CASSLTGKNTEAFF. The CDR3 nucleotides are TGTGCCAGCTCACTGACAGGGAAGAACACTGAAGCTTTCTTT.

For this clone: The same CDR3 is also encoded by other DNA sequences in this sample. J is TRBJ2-3 and V is TRBV12-5, with 9 bases matching TRBD1. Trimming took 6 bases from V and 2 from J; bases not matched to a gene: 6. Germline CDR1 LGHNT, CDR2 FRNRAP. The CDR3 is made up of 15 amino acids. CDR3 in amino acids: CASGDRGLYTDTQYF. Here the CDR3 DNA reads TGTGCTAGTGGCGACAGGGGGTTATACACAGATACGCAGTATTTT.

V usage is TRBV7-8 and J usage is TRBJ1-2; unclear D gene. Germline V gene lookup returns CDR1 SGHVS and CDR2 FQNEAQ. The CDR3 is made up of 14 amino acids. V lost 4 bases, J lost 2 bases, and 11 bases lay in between. The CDR3 here is CASSSLDGNYGYTF. CDR3 bases: TGTGCCAGCAGCTCGTTAGACGGGAACTATGGCTACACCTTC. The full variable domain, in which reference TRBV7-8 and TRBJ1-2 provide the parts outside the CDR3, is GAGVSQSPRYKVAKRGQDVALRCDPISGHVSLFWYQQALGQGPEFLTYFQNEAQLDKSGLPSDRFFAERPEGSVSTLKIQRTQQEDSAVYLCASSSLDGNYGYTFGSGTRLTVV.

The J gene is TRBJ1-4, the V gene TRBV2; D might be TRBD1 (6 bases). This CDR3 has 17 residues. Per the germline V gene, CDR1 is SNHLY and CDR2 is FYNNEI. The V gene lost 3 bases and the J gene lost 4 bases, with 18 bases spanning the gap. The CDR3 loop reads CASSDKGFGGFNEKLFF. In DNA form, the CDR3 reads TGTGCCAGCAGTGACAAAGGGTTTGGGGGCTTTAATGAAAAACTGTTTTTT.

The rearrangement links TRBV4-1 to TRBJ2-7; a weak D match, TRBD2 (5 bases). This CDR3 is built from 15 residues. V was trimmed by 4 bases and J by 1 base, leaving 14 bases between them. Germline V lookup: CDR1 MGHRA, CDR2 YSYEKL. CDR3 coding DNA: TGCGCCAGCAGCCTTATGAACAGAGGGTCCTACGAGCAGTACTTC. It yields the protein CASSLMNRGSYEQYF.

The J gene is TRBJ2-5, the V gene TRBV7-7, with a weak D call TRBD1 (6 bases). The CDR3 contains 13 residues. V lost 5 bases to trimming and J lost 1 base, with 8 bases between them. CDR1 and CDR2 (germline): SSHAT, FNYEAQ (reference sequence). The CDR3 region is CASSRDTQETQYF. The CDR3 coding sequence is TGTGCCAGCAGCCGGGACACCCAAGAGACCCAGTACTTC.

This chain joins TRBV10-1 and TRBJ1-1; 9 positions match TRBD1. From germline, CDR1 is WNHNN and CDR2 SYGVQD (reference sequence). Losses at the gene ends were 5 bases for V and 0 bases for J; bases not matched to a gene: 10. CDR3 size: 17 residues. CDR3 protein: CASSKGQGNILNTEAFF. The CDR3 DNA is TGCGCCAGCAGTAAAGGACAGGGGAATATTTTGAACACTGAAGCTTTCTTT.

V usage is TRBV28 and J usage is TRBJ1-3; D not certain. The germline V gene has CDR1 MDHEN and CDR2 SYDVKM. The CDR3 contains 15 residues. Trimming removed 3 bases at V and 0 bases at J, with 9 bases between. The DNA of the CDR3 is TGTGCCAGCAGTTTGGCCCGTTCCTCTGGAAACACCATATATTTT. Protein product: CASSLARSSGNTIYF. Complete variable domain (other parts from reference TRBV28 and TRBJ1-3): DVKVTQSSRYLVKRTGEKVFLECVQDMDHENMFWYRQDPGLGLRLIYFSYDVKMKEKGDIPEGYSVSREKKERFSLILESASTNQTSMYLCASSLARSSGNTIYFGEGSWLTVV.

This clone occurred once. The V gene is TRBV18, the J gene TRBJ1-1, with 7 nucleotides matching TRBD1. The junction had 8 bases not matched to a gene; V was cut back by 6 bases and J by 1 base. The CDR3 is 15 amino acids. Germline assignment: CDR1 KGHSH and CDR2 LQKENI. The CDR3 coding sequence is TGTGCCAGCTCGATCGGGACAGCTTCGAACACTGAAGCTTTCTTT. This translates into CASSIGTASNTEAFF.

The gene calls are TRBV15 and TRBJ2-3; 9 bases line up with TRBD1. CDR3 length: 14 residues. The junction had 2 bases not matched to a gene; V was cut back by 5 bases and J by 2 bases. Germline V gives CDR1 LNHNV, CDR2 YYDKDF (reference sequence). Written as DNA, the CDR3 is TGTGCCACCAGCCGGACAGGGGCCACAGATACGCAGTATTTT. This translates into CATSRTGATDTQYF.

The chain couples TRBV14 to TRBJ2-7; no clear D. The CDR3 contains 16 residues. Germline V gene sequence: CDR1 SGHDN, CDR2 FVKESK. V was cut by 1 base and J by 0 bases, with 13 bases left in between. This CDR3 reads CASSQVGSPSSYEQYF. CDR3 bases: TGTGCCAGCAGCCAAGTAGGTAGCCCGAGCTCCTACGAGCAGTACTTC.

This clone has just one count. The CDR3 sequence: CAIKTGDGDEKLFF. In DNA form, the CDR3 reads TGTGCCATCAAAACAGGGGACGGGGATGAAAAACTGTTTTTT. This chain links TRBV10-3 with TRBJ1-4; the match to TRBD1 covers 7 bases. From germline, CDR1 is ENHRY and CDR2 SYGVKD. The CDR3 length is 14 residues. Trimming cost V 7 bases and J 6 bases; bases outside gene matches: 8.

The chain is built from TRBV4-2 and TRBJ2-6; TRBD1 matches at 9 bases. After removal of 5 bases from V and 2 bases from J, the junction contained 10 bases not matched to a gene. Germline-derived CDR1 and CDR2 are LGHNA and YNFKEQ. The CDR3 runs 18 residues. The CDR3: CASSKEVQGAAGANVLTF. The DNA for the CDR3 is TGTGCCAGCAGCAAGGAGGTACAGGGGGCGGCTGGGGCCAACGTCCTGACTTTC.

This clone appeared a few times. The chain joins TRBV30 to TRBJ2-1; tentatively, D is TRBD2 (6 bases). The CDR3 spans 13 residues. V was pared by 3 bases and J by 0 bases, with 6 bases between. Germline values: CDR1 GTSNPN, CDR2 SVGIG (reference sequence). For the CDR3, the DNA is TGTGCCTGGAGCGGGAGCTCCTACAATGAGCAGTTCTTC. Its translation: CAWSGSSYNEQFF.

The chain combines TRBV6-1 with TRBJ1-1, with D tentatively TRBD1 (6 bases). V shed 4 bases and J shed 4 bases, with 13 bases lying between them. CDR1 is MNHNS, CDR2 SASEGT, per germline. The CDR3 runs to 14 residues. CDR3 bases: TGTGCCAGCAGTGTTACCGCAGGGGCCACTGAAGCTTTCTTT. It specifies CASSVTAGATEAFF.

This chain uses TRBV10-3 with TRBJ2-3, with D unresolved. Per the germline V gene, CDR1 is ENHRY and CDR2 is SYGVKD. The CDR3 covers 15 residues. The V gene lost 0 bases and the J gene lost 2 bases, with 9 bases spanning the gap. The CDR3 DNA reads as TGTGCCATCAGTGAGTCCCCGGGTATCACAGATACGCAGTATTTT. It specifies CAISESPGITDTQYF.

This chain connects TRBV28 to TRBJ1-1; TRBD1 agrees at 8 bases. V lost 2 bases to trimming and J lost 4 bases; unmatched junction nucleotides: 12. Germline CDR1 MDHEN, CDR2 SYDVKM. The CDR3 runs 17 residues. The CDR3: CASSLPRGQVWGTEAFF. The CDR3 bases are TGTGCCAGCAGTTTACCCCGGGGACAGGTTTGGGGCACTGAAGCTTTCTTT.